This T cell receptor (beta chain) stems from a study of blood T cell repertoires in COVID-19. Source study methods: How many nucleated cells were present was estimated from reference gene primer amplification. Assay: immunoSEQ multiplex PCR; the TCRdb copy retains only in-frame clones and omits some. D and trimming come from the DNA, and the V and J calls and clone size come from that table. This table holds around 120,000 clones, 90% found once. Germline CDR1 and CDR2: SGHTA and FQGNSA. V shed 5 bases and J shed 5 bases, with 12 bases lying between them. The CDR3 length is 13 residues. The gene calls are TRBV7-2 and TRBJ2-5; no clear D. This clonotype was obtained from a woman aged 60 to 75 with COVID-19, enrolled during active disease. Sequenced material: peripheral blood. The CDR3 reads CASSRRFRETQYF. The CDR3 DNA reads TGTGCCAGCAGCCGCAGGTTCCGGGAGACCCAGTACTTC.